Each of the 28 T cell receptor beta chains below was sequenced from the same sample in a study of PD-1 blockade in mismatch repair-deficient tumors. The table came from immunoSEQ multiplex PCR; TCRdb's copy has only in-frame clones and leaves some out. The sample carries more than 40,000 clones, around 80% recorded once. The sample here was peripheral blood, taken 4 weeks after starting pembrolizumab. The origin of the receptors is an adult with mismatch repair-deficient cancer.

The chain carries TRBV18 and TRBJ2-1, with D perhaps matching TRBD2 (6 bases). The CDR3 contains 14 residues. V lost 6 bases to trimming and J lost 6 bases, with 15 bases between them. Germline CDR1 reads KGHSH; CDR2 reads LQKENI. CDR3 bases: TGTGCCAGCTCCCCGTTTGAACTAGCCAATGAGCAGTTCTTC. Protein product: CASSPFELANEQFF.

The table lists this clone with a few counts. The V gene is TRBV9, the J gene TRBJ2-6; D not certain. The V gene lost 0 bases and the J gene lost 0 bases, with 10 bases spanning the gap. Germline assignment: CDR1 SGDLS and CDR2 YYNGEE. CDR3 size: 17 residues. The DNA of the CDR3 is TGTGCCAGCAGCGTAGCGTCAGGCAGCTCTGGGGCCAACGTCCTGACTTTC. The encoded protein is CASSVASGSSGANVLTF. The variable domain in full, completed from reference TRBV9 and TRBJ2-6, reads DSGVTQTPKHLITATGQRVTLRCSPRSGDLSVYWYQQSLDQGLQFLIQYYNGEERAKGNILERFSAQQFPDLHSELNLSSLELGDSALYFCASSVASGSSGANVLTFGAGSRLTVL.

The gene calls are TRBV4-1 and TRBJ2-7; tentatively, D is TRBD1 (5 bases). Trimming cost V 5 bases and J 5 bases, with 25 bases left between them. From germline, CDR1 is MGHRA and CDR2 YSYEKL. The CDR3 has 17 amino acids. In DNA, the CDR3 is TGCGCCAGCAGCGAAGCCCTACTGACGGACAAGGACAACGAGCAGTACTTC. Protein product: CASSEALLTDKDNEQYF.

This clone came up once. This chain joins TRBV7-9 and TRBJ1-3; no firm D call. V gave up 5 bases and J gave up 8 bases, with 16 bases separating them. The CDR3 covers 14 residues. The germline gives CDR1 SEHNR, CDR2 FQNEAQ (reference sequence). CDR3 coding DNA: TGTGCCAGCAGCGAACAAATCGCGAGTTACACCATATATTTT. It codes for CASSEQIASYTIYF.

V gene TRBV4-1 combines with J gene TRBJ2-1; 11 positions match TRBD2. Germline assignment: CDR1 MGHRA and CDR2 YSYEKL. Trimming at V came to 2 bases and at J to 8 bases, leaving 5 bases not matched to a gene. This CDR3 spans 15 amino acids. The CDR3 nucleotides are TGCGCCAGCAGCCAACGCGGGACTAGCGGTTATGAGCAGTTCTTC. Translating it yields CASSQRGTSGYEQFF.

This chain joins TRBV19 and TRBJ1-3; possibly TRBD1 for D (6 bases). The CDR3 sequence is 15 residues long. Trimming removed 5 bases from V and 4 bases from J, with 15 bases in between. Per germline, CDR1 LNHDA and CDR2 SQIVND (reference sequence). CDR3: CASSSQGRGGNTIYF. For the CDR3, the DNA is TGTGCCAGTAGTTCACAGGGCCGTGGCGGAAACACCATATATTTT.

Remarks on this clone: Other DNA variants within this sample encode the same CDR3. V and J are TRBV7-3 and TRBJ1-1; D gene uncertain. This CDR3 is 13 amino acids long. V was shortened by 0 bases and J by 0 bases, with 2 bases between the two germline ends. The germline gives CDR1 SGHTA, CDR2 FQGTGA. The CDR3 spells CASSLTVNTEAFF. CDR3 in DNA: TGTGCCAGCAGCTTAACGGTGAACACTGAAGCTTTCTTT.

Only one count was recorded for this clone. CDR3 coding DNA: TGTGCCAGCTCACCACCCACGTCTAATGAAAAACTGTTTTTT. This codes for CASSPPTSNEKLFF. The chain carries TRBV18 and TRBJ1-4, with no clear D. The CDR3 is made up of 14 amino acids. Deletions cut 0 bases from V and 3 bases from J, with 5 bases between. CDR1 is KGHSH and CDR2 is LQKENI in the germline V gene.

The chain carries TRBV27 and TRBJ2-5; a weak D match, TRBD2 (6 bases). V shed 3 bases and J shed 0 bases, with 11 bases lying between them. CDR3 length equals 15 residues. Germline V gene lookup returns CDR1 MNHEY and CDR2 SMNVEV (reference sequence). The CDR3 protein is CASSLGRGHQETQYF. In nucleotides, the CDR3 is TGTGCCAGCAGTTTGGGGCGGGGACACCAAGAGACCCAGTACTTC.

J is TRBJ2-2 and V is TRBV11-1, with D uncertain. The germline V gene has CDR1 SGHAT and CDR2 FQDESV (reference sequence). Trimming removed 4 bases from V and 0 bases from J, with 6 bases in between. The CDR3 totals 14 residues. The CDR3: CASSSNPNTGELFF. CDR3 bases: TGTGCCAGCAGCTCAAACCCGAACACCGGGGAGCTGTTTTTT.

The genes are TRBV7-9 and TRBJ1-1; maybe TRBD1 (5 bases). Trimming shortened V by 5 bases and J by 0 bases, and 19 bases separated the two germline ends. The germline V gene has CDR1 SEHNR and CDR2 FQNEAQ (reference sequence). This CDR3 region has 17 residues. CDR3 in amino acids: CASSKRQPEPMNTEAFF. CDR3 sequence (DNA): TGTGCCAGCAGCAAACGACAGCCCGAACCTATGAACACTGAAGCTTTCTTT. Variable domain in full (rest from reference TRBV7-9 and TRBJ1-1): DTGVSQNPRHKITKRGQNVTFRCDPISEHNRLYWYRQTLGQGPEFLTYFQNEAQLEKSRLLSDRFSAERPKGSFSTLEIQRTEQGDSAMYLCASSKRQPEPMNTEAFFGQGTRLTVV.

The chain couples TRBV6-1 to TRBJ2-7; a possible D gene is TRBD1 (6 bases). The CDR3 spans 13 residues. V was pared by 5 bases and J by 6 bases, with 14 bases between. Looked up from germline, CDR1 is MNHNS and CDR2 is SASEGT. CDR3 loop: CASSPTGSREQYF. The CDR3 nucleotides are TGTGCCAGCAGTCCCACAGGGTCCCGCGAGCAGTACTTC.

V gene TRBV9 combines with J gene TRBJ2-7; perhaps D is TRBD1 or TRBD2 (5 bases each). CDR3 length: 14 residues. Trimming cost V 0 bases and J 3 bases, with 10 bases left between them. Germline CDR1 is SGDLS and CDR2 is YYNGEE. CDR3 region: CASSVAAGSYEQYF. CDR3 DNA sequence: TGTGCCAGCAGCGTAGCTGCAGGGAGCTACGAGCAGTACTTC.

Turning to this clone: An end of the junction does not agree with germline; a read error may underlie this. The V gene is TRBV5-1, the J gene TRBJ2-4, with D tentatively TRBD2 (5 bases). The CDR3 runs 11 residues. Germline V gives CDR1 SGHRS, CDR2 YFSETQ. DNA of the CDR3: TGCGCCAGCAGCTTGGCCGGGGTCCCGGTCTTC. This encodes CASSLAGVPVF. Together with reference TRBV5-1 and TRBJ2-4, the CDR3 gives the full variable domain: KAGVTQTPRYLIKTRGQQVTLSCSPISGHRSVSWYQQTPGQGLQFLFEYFSETQRNKGNFPGRFSGRQFSNSRSEMNVSTLELGDSALYLCASSLAGVPVFGAGTRLSVL.

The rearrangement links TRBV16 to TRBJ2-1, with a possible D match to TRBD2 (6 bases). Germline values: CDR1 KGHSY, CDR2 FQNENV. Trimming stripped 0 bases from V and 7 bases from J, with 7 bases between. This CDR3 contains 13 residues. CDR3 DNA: TGTGCCAGCAGCCAATCTGGAGGGAATGAGCAGTTCTTC. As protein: CASSQSGGNEQFF.

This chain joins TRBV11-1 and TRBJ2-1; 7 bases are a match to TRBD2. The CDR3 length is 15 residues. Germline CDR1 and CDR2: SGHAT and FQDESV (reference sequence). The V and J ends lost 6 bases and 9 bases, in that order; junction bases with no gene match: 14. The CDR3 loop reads CASRSTRAGVGEQFF. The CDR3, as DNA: TGTGCCAGCAGGTCCACCAGGGCGGGAGTCGGTGAGCAGTTCTTC.

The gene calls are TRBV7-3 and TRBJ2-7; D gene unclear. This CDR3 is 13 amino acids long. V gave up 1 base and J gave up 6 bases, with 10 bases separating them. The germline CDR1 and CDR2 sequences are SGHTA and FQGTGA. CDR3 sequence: CASSLRDGAEQYF. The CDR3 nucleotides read TGTGCCAGCAGCTTAAGGGATGGTGCCGAGCAGTACTTC.

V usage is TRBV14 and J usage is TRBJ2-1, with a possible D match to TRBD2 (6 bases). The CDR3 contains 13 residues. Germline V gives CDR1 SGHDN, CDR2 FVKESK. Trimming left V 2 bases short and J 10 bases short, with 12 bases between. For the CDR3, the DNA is TGTGCCAGCAGCCAACCTCCGCGGGGCGAGCAGTTCTTC. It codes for CASSQPPRGEQFF.

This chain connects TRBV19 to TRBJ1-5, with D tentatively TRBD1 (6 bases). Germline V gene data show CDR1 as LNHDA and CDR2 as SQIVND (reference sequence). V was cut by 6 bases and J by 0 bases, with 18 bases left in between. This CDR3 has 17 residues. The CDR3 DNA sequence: TGTGCCAGTAGGCAACTATTAGGACAGAGTAGCAATCAGCCCCAGCATTTT. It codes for CASRQLLGQSSNQPQHF.

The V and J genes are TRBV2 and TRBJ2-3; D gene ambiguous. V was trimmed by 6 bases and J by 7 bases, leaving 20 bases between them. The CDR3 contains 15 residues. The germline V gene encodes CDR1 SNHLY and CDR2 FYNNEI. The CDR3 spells CASSITPDRQNTQYF. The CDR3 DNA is TGTGCCAGCAGCATAACTCCGGACCGGCAGAATACGCAGTATTTT.

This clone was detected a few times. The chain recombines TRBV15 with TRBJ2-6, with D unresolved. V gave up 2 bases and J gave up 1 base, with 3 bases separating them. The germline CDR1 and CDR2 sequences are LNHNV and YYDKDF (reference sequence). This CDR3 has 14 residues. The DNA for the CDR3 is TGTGCCACCAGCAGACCTTCTGGGGCCAACGTCCTGACTTTC. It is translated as CATSRPSGANVLTF.

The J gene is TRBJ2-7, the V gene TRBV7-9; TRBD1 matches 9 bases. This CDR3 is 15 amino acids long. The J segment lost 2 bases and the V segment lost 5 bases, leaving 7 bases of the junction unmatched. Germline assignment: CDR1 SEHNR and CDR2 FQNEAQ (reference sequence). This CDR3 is CASSPGGTGPYEQYF. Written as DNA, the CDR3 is TGTGCCAGCAGCCCTGGAGGGACAGGGCCCTACGAGCAGTACTTC.

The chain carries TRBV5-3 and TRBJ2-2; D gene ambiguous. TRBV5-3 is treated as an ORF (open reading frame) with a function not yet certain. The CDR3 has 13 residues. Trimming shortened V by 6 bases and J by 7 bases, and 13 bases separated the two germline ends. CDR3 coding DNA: TGTGCCAGAAAGGATGGGAAGAACGGGGAGCTGTTTTTT. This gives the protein CARKDGKNGELFF.

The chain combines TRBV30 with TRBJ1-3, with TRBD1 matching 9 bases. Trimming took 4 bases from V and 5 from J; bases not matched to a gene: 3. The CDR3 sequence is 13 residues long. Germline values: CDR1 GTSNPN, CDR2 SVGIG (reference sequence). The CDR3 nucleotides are TGTGCCTGGATCGGACAGGGGCGAAACACCATATATTTT. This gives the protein CAWIGQGRNTIYF.

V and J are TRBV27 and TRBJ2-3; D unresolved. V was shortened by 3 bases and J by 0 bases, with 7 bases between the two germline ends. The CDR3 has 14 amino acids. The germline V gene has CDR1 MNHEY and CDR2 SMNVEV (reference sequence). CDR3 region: CASSFYQSTDTQYF. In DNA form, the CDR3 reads TGTGCCAGCAGTTTCTACCAGAGCACAGATACGCAGTATTTT.

DNA of the CDR3: TGTGCCACCCTGGGGGGTTTCTCTGGAAACACCATATATTTT. It is translated as CATLGGFSGNTIYF. This chain joins TRBV19 and TRBJ1-3; perhaps TRBD1 as D (5 bases). This CDR3 comprises 14 residues. V gave up 10 bases and J gave up 0 bases, with 13 bases separating them. Per germline, CDR1 LNHDA and CDR2 SQIVND (reference sequence).

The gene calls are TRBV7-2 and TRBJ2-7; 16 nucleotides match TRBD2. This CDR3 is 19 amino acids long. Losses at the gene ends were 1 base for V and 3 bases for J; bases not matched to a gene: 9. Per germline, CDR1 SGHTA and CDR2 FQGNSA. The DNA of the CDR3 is TGTGCCAGCAGCTTAGAAGCGATGGGACTAGCGGGAGGGATCTACGAGCAGTACTTC. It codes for CASSLEAMGLAGGIYEQYF.

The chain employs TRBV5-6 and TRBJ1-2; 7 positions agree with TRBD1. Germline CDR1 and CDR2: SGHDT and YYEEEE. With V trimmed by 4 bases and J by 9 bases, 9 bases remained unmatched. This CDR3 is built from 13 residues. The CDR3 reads CASSMGVTGRYTF. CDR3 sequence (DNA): TGTGCCAGCAGCATGGGGGTGACAGGGCGCTACACCTTC.